The clone carrying this T cell receptor (beta chain) was detected only a few times. What it binds is unknown. The data were taken from a study of identical twins. Findings of the study overall: Possibly, invariant MAIT and iNKT cells partly confounded zero-insertion analyses. Fewer insertions marked abundant cord blood beta clonotypes; young adult naive trended weakly, memory not at all. A cross-sectional statistical analysis, not follow-up of the same donors, supported the conclusions.

Via MiXCR, TCRdb re-called the 5' RACE reads, giving one row per CDR3 protein. The sample records roughly 190,000 distinct CDR3 sequences, more than 15% being singletons. These data were likewise used in another study, on T cells expressing NK-cell markers. That work adds: In five or six donors, dominant NKG2C+ clonotypes were about 1.0-7.0% of CD8+ T cells.

This clonotype originated in a woman between 18 and 30 years old in good health. The sample was CD8+ T cells sorted from blood.

CDR3 nucleotide sequence: TGTGCCAGCGACCCGGGGAAGGGAGCTTTCTTT. This encodes CASDPGKGAFF. The genes are TRBV6-2 or TRBV6-3 and TRBJ1-1; D is undetermined. V was shortened by 8 bases and J by 10 bases, with 14 bases between the two germline ends. Looked up from germline, CDR1 is MNHEY and CDR2 is SVGEGT. The CDR3 length is 11 residues.